This entry is about one T cell receptor beta chain. The CDR3 totals 11 residues. After removal of 7 bases from V and 13 bases from J, the junction contained 5 bases not matched to a gene. The V gene's germline CDR1 is MGHDK and CDR2 SYGVNS. Original analysis: Nucleated cell counts were estimated from reference gene primer amplification. Method: immunoSEQ multiplex PCR; TCRdb's copy keeps in-frame clones and lacks some. The D gene and trimming were derived from the DNA, and the V and J assignments and clone size from that table. Seen here are around 110,000 clones, about nine tenths observed once, and the top ten hold roughly 4%. The source of the sample is a study of blood T cell repertoires in COVID-19. At the level of the study: The United States, Italy and Spain provided the acute and convalescent COVID-19 samples. T cells, B-cell-depleted T cells, or PBMCs supplied cDNA or gDNA.

The sequenced sample was peripheral blood. This TCR was recovered from a man aged 40-49 years with acute or convalescent COVID-19. V and J are TRBV25-1 and TRBJ1-4; 8 nucleotides match TRBD1. In DNA form, the CDR3 reads TGTGCCAGCAAACAGGGGGTGCGACTGTTTTTT. This translates into CASKQGVRLFF.